This TCR beta chain was documented in a study of cytomegalovirus exposure and HLA in healthy donors. As concerns this clone: Its cognate antigen is unknown.

Both 60 Vbeta primers and 13 Jbeta primers went into the PCR. The repertoire was sequenced with immunoSEQ multiplex PCR; TCRdb's copy has only in-frame clones and lacks some. The sample holds around 140,000 clones; 82% are singletons and the top ten take about 3.2%. Trimming cost V 3 bases and J 8 bases; bases outside gene matches: 1. Germline lookup yields CDR1 SQVTM and CDR2 ANQGSEA. The CDR3 spans 12 residues. Regarding the study as a whole: Cytomegalovirus status, reportedly, was diagnosed with high specificity and sensitivity by the classifier. Reportedly, a later analysis found an Asian-associated ancestry cluster had fewer N-insertions than the approximately 670-donor mean. Specific recognition of CMV antigens was confirmed in vitro for three chains (all CMV-associated).

The TCR was taken from a young man in good health and CMV-seropositive. Sequenced material: PBMCs. This chain uses TRBV29-1 with TRBJ2-3, with 11 bases that match TRBD1. CDR3 sequence (DNA): TGCAGCGTTGATGGGACAGGGGGTACGCAGTATTTT. Its translation is CSVDGTGGTQYF.